The T cell receptor beta chain under discussion was sequenced for a study of cytomegalovirus exposure and HLA in healthy donors. General study results and limits: The study recorded fewer than 200 TCR beta chains that were cytomegalovirus-associated.

The germline CDR1 and CDR2 sequences are MNHNS and SASEGT. Trimming at V came to 3 bases and at J to 2 bases, leaving 1 base not matched to a gene. This CDR3 contains 15 residues. It was with 60 Vbeta and 13 Jbeta primers that the PCR ran. Data came from immunoSEQ multiplex PCR; TCRdb stores just in-frame clones and leaves some out. The table has approximately 81,000 clones, around 84% seen once. This clone was seen just once. Its antigen is undetermined. Though nominally healthy at sampling, donors likely had unrecorded immune exposures. Specimen: PBMCs. The rearrangement uses TRBV6-1 and TRBJ2-3; 11 bases are a match to TRBD2. This sequence was found in a woman aged 50 to 60 in good health and CMV-seronegative. The CDR3 sequence is CASSDSGRATDTQYF. The CDR3 bases are TGTGCCAGCAGTGATAGCGGGAGGGCCACAGATACGCAGTATTTT.